A selection of T cell receptor beta chains follows, all from one sample in a study of cytomegalovirus exposure and HLA in healthy donors. The table came from immunoSEQ multiplex PCR; TCRdb's copy has only in-frame clones and leaves some out. Of some 68,000 clones in the sample, approximately 96% were seen once. The sample comprised PBMCs. All receptors derive from a man younger than 35 in good health and CMV-seropositive. The CDR3 runs from the conserved cysteine through the conserved F or W.

V gene	J gene	CDR3 length	CDR3 protein
TRBV30	TRBJ2-5	12	CAWSPQWDSLYF
TRBV28	TRBJ2-2	13	CASSGPPTGELFF
TRBV7-7	TRBJ2-7	14	CASSLSELSGEQYF
TRBV30	TRBJ2-7	11	CASGGPYEQYF
TRBV27	TRBJ1-2	17	CASSSIPQGAAVDGYTF
TRBV7-3	TRBJ2-3	14	CASSLTSRTDTQYF
TRBV18	TRBJ2-2	16	CASSPAGGQVTGELFF
TRBV7-9	TRBJ2-3	14	CASSSGTGADTQYF
TRBV11-2	TRBJ1-1	16	CASSSLRDSGGTEAFF
TRBV7-2	TRBJ2-1	13	CASSMLLVNEQFF
TRBV19	TRBJ2-1	13	CASSIRGLDEQFF
TRBV5-1	TRBJ2-5	14	CASSSGGQLETQYF
TRBV5-1	TRBJ2-3	18	CASRTGLAGGFETDTQYF
TRBV7-2	TRBJ2-1	15	CASSLDRFSYNEQFF
TRBV28	TRBJ1-1	12	CASSLYGTEAFF
TRBV7-9	TRBJ2-3	12	CASSPGTDTQYF
TRBV4-1	TRBJ2-5	16	CASSKLAGPPKETQYF
TRBV18	TRBJ2-1	16	CASSPRRLAGVDEQFF
TRBV7-9	TRBJ2-4	16	CASSSQGGVAKNIQYF
TRBV28	TRBJ2-2	17	CASSSARGIVVAGELFF
TRBV10-1	TRBJ2-2	15	CASSEFRQNTGELFF
TRBV7-2	TRBJ1-3	15	CASSLRQGGGNTIYF
TRBV6-5	TRBJ1-2	15	CASSSATGGYYGYTF
TRBV5-3	TRBJ2-7	15	CATAGSRVVSYEQYF
TRBV4-2	TRBJ2-3	13	CASSQESADTQYF
TRBV6-6	TRBJ2-7	16	CASSSSRDRVGNEQYF
TRBV21-1	TRBJ1-1	15	CASSLKSDRPKEAFF
TRBV2	TRBJ1-2	13	CASRQGNEKGYTF
TRBV18	TRBJ1-1	13	CASAGQSNTEAFF
TRBV29-1	TRBJ2-3	14	CSVVRAGGTDTQYF
TRBV7-3	TRBJ2-1	13	CASSTGAYNEQFF
TRBV10-2	TRBJ2-5	15	CASTRQGGSQETQYF
TRBV5-6	TRBJ2-7	15	CASSLGGGTSYEQYF
TRBV7-8	TRBJ2-1	14	CASSLRREYNEQFF
TRBV6-1	TRBJ2-6	15	CASSDRGPGANVLTF
TRBV10-2	TRBJ1-3	13	CASRRQAGNTIYF
TRBV28	TRBJ2-7	16	CASSRLFGREAREQYF
TRBV5-1	TRBJ1-3	16	CASSYSVPDNGNTIYF
TRBV18	TRBJ1-1	17	CASSRGQGASWVTEAFF
TRBV10-3	TRBJ2-4	15	CAISTGDIAKNIQYF
TRBV6-1	TRBJ2-3	14	CASSEVAASDTQYF
TRBV29-1	TRBJ2-7	15	CSVEDSSQGEYEQYF
TRBV23-1	TRBJ1-1	9	CASSQSEPF
TRBV27	TRBJ2-5	16	CASSSVAPVIQETQYF
TRBV4-1	TRBJ2-5	16	CASSPREREIKETQYF
TRBV11-1	TRBJ2-6	14	CASSLQGGANVLTF
TRBV4-1	TRBJ2-7	17	CASSQQPAGTGFYEQYF
TRBV7-8	TRBJ2-7	12	CTSSLASDEQYF
TRBV30	TRBJ2-7	13	CAWSVTGTYEQYF
TRBV5-1	TRBJ2-1	15	CASSESGTSGAEQFF
TRBV7-9	TRBJ2-7	18	CAKVTGTGALVDLYEQYF
TRBV9	TRBJ1-2	13	CASSVSGGYGYTF
TRBV18	TRBJ2-7	14	CASSPAGVGDEQYF
TRBV9	TRBJ2-5	16	CASSVKPRGGQETQYF
TRBV9	TRBJ2-5	16	CASSPLLAGDQETQYF
TRBV28	TRBJ2-1	14	CATDGGSSYNEQFF
TRBV7-6	TRBJ2-3	15	CASSYGGFSTDTQYF
TRBV4-1	TRBJ1-2	15	CASSQDPGTGDGYTF